The entry that follows covers one T cell receptor (beta chain) sequence. Other DNA sequences within the sample encode an identical CDR3. This entry comes from a study of shared clonotypes between healthy human individuals. This table comes from immunoSEQ multiplex PCR, and its TCRdb copy is limited to in-frame clones, with some not included. Of under 1,900,000 clones in the sample, approximately 98.5% were seen once. Germline assignment: CDR1 MNHEY and CDR2 SVGAGI. The CDR3 totals 14 residues. V lost 2 bases to trimming and J lost 5 bases, with 9 bases between them. The gene calls are TRBV6-5 and TRBJ2-2, with D unresolved. The specimen sequenced was naive CD4+ T cells sorted from blood. The subset is: CD45RA+ positively selected. The source of this sequence is a man younger than 45 in good health. The DNA for the CDR3 is TGTGCCAGCAGTTACGGCGGCAGAACCGGGGAGCTGTTTTTT. It specifies CASSYGGRTGELFF.